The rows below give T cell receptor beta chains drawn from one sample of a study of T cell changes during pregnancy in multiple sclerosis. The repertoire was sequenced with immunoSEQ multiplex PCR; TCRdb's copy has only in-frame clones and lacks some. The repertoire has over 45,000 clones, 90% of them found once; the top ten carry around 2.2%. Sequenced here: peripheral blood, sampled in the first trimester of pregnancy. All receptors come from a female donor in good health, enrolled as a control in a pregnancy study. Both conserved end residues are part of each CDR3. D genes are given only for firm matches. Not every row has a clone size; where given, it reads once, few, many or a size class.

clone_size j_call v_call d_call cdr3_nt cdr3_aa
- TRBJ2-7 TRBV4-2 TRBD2 TGTGCCAGCAGCCAGGGACTAGCGATCTACGAGCAGTACTTC CASSQGLAIYEQYF
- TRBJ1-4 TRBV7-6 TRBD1 TGTGCCAGCAGGGAGACAGGGGGATCTAATGAAAAACTGTTTTTT CASRETGGSNEKLFF
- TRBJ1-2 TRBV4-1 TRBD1 TGCGCCAGCAGCTCGGGACAGGGCTATGGCTACACCTTC CASSSGQGYGYTF
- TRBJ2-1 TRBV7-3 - TGTGCCAGCAGCTTAGAAGAGACAGATAGCAATGAGCAGTTCTTC CASSLEETDSNEQFF
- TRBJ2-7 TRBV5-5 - TGTGCCAGCAGCTACGATGCCGGGACTCAAGCCTACGAGCAGTACTTC CASSYDAGTQAYEQYF
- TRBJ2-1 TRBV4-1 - TGCGCCAGCAGCCACCTTAGCGGACCCTACAATGAGCAGTTCTTC CASSHLSGPYNEQFF
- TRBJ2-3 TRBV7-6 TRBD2 TGTGCCAGCAGCTTGCTAGCGGGGGGCCTGACAGATACGCAGTATTTT CASSLLAGGLTDTQYF
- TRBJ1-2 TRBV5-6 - TGTGCCAGCAGCCAAATGTATGGCTACACCTTC CASSQMYGYTF
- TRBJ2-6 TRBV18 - TGTGCCAGCTCACCCGCCACAGGGACTGGGGCCAACGTCCTGACTTTC CASSPATGTGANVLTF
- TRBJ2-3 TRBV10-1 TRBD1 TGCGCCAGCAGTGAGGGGACAGGGACAGATACGCAGTATTTT CASSEGTGTDTQYF
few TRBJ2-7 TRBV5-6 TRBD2 TGTGCCAGCAGCTTGGCTAGCGGGGGGCAGGAGCAGTACTTC CASSLASGGQEQYF
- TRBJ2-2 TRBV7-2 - TGTGCCAGCAGCTTAAGGATGGAGGGCGGCAAAACCGGGGAGCTGTTTTTT CASSLRMEGGKTGELFF
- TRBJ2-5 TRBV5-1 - TGCGCCAGCAGCGCCCCAGGGGATGTGACCCAGTACTTC CASSAPGDVTQYF
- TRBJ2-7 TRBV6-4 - TGTGCTCCGCAGGCATCGAGGAGGGTGGTGATGTACGAGCAGTACTTC CAPQASRRVVMYEQYF
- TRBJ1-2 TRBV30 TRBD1 TGTGCCTGGAGCTTTAACAGGGGGGAATATGGCTACACCTTC CAWSFNRGEYGYTF
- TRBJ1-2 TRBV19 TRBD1 TGTGCCAGTTCACGGGACAGGGGCCTCCCTAACTATGGCTACACCTTC CASSRDRGLPNYGYTF
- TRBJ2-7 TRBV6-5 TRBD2 TGTGCCAGCAGTTACTCGATAGCGGGGTCTTACGAGCAGTACTTC CASSYSIAGSYEQYF
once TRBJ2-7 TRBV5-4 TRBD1 TGTGCCAGCAGCCCGGGGACAGCCTACGAGCAGTACTTC CASSPGTAYEQYF
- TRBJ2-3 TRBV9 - TGTGCCAGCAGCGTCCAGGGGAGCACAGATACGCAGTATTTT CASSVQGSTDTQYF
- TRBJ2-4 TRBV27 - TGTGCCAGCAGTTCCCCCAGGAGCGGAAGATTAGCCAAAAACATTCAGTACTTC CASSSPRSGRLAKNIQYF
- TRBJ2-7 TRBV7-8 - TGTGCCAGCAGCTTCATCCATGAGCAGTACTTC CASSFIHEQYF
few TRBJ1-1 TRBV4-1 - TGCGCCAGCAGCCAAACCCGAGGACAGATGAACACTGAAGCTTTCTTT CASSQTRGQMNTEAFF
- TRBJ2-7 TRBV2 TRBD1 TGTGCCAGCAAGTATGGGACAGAAACCTACGAGCAGTACTTC CASKYGTETYEQYF
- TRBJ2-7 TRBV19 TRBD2 TGTGCCAGTAGTATTGGGTTAGGACTAGCGGGAGGCGAGCAGTACTTC CASSIGLGLAGGEQYF
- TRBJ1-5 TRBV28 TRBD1 TGTGCCAGCACATCTTTCTTCGTCGGGACAGGGGGAGGTCAGCCCCAGCATTTT CASTSFFVGTGGGQPQHF
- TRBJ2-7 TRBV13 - TGTGCCAGCACCCTGATCTCCTACGAGCAGTACTTC CASTLISYEQYF
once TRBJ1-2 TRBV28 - TGTGCCAGCAGTTTATTATCGGGGGGCGACTATGGCTACACCTTC CASSLLSGGDYGYTF
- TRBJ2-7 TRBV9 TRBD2 TGTGCCAGCAGCGGTTCGACTAGCGGGAGTGGTGAGCAGTACTTC CASSGSTSGSGEQYF